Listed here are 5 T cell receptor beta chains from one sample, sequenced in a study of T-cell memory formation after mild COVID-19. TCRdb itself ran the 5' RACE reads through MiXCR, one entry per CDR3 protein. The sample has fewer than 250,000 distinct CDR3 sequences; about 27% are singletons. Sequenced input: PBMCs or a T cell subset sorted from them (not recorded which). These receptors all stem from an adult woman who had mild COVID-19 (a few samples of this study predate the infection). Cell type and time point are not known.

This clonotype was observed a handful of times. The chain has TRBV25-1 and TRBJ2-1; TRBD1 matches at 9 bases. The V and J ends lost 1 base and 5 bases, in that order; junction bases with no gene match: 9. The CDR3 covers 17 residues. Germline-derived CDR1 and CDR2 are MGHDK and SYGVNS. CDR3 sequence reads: CASSELSGQGRDNEQFF. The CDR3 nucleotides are TGTGCCAGCAGTGAATTGTCCGGACAGGGGAGAGACAATGAGCAGTTCTTC.

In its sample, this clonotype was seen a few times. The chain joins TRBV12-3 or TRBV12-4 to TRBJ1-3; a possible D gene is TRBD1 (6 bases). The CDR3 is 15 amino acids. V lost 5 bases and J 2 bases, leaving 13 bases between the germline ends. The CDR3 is CASSGGRLAGNTIYF. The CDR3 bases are TGTGCCAGCAGTGGGGGCCGACTGGCTGGAAACACCATATATTTT.

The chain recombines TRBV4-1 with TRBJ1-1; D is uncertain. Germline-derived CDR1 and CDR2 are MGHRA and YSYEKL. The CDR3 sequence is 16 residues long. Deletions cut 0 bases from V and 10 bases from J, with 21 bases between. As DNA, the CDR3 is TGCGCCAGCAGCCAAGATCCGGTTGAATTGGGTCCACGAGCTTTCTTT. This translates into CASSQDPVELGPRAFF.

CDR3 region: CASSVAGNEQYF. CDR3 in DNA: TGTGCCAGCAGCGTAGCAGGGAACGAGCAGTACTTC. The chain couples TRBV9 to TRBJ2-7; perhaps TRBD1 as D (5 bases). The V end was cut by 0 bases, the J end by 5 bases, with 6 bases between. Per the germline V gene, CDR1 is SGDLS and CDR2 is YYNGEE. The CDR3 spans 12 residues.

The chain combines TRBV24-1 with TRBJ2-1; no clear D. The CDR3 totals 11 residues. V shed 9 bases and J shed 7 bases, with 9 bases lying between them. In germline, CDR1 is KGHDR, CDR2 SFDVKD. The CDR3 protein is CATQRGNEQFF. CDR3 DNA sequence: TGTGCCACCCAGCGAGGAAATGAGCAGTTCTTC.